These 29 T cell receptor beta chains were sequenced from one sample in a study of blood T cell repertoires in COVID-19 (dated by TCRdb to about 2020). The library came from the immunoSEQ multiplex PCR assay. Drawn from immuneACCESS, this table holds only the in-frame rearrangements with V and J called that TCRdb kept. Clones are partly lost; checked studies trace under half to an unresolved V gene and leave the rest unexplained. The table for this sample lists around 180,000 clones; about four fifths of them were counted only once. Around 7% of the sample is in the top ten clones. Source material: peripheral blood. These receptors were collected from a man aged 65 to 79 with active or convalescent COVID-19.

V gene TRBV5-1 combines with J gene TRBJ1-2, with 8 bases matching TRBD1. This CDR3 has 14 amino acids. V lost 2 bases, J lost 8 bases, and 8 bases stayed unmatched. Per germline, CDR1 SGHRS and CDR2 YFSETQ. CDR3 in DNA: TGCGCCAGCAGCTTCCAGGGGGCAATGGACGGCTACACCTTC. Its translation is CASSFQGAMDGYTF.

The chain links TRBV7-9 to TRBJ2-7, with D possibly being TRBD2 (6 bases). Trimming took 1 base from V and 6 from J, leaving 10 bases between them. CDR3 size: 13 residues. Germline assignment: CDR1 SEHNR and CDR2 FQNEAQ (reference sequence). The CDR3 DNA is TGTGCCAGCAGCTTAGTGCGGGGAGTCGAGCAGTACTTC. It translates to CASSLVRGVEQYF.

The V call is TRBV9, the J call TRBJ2-2; 7 nucleotides agree with TRBD2. The J segment lost 5 bases and the V segment lost 4 bases, leaving 11 bases of the junction unmatched. CDR3 length: 16 amino acids. Germline-derived CDR1 and CDR2 are SGDLS and YYNGEE. This chain's CDR3 is CASSPPGLISTGELFF. In DNA form, the CDR3 reads TGTGCCAGCAGCCCACCGGGACTAATATCGACCGGGGAGCTGTTTTTT. The full variable domain, with the rest looked up from reference TRBV9 and TRBJ2-2, is DSGVTQTPKHLITATGQRVTLRCSPRSGDLSVYWYQQSLDQGLQFLIQYYNGEERAKGNILERFSAQQFPDLHSELNLSSLELGDSALYFCASSPPGLISTGELFFGEGSRLTVL.

This chain uses TRBV15 with TRBJ1-5; D might be TRBD1 (5 bases). CDR3 size: 14 residues. Trimming stripped 1 base from V and 9 bases from J, with 13 bases between. CDR1 is LNHNV, CDR2 YYDKDF, per germline (reference sequence). The CDR3 loop is CATSRGGTERPQHF. CDR3 DNA sequence: TGTGCCACCAGCAGAGGCGGGACGGAACGGCCCCAGCATTTT. Together with reference TRBV15 and TRBJ1-5, the CDR3 gives the full variable domain: DAMVIQNPRYQVTQFGKPVTLSCSQTLNHNVMYWYQQKSSQAPKLLFHYYDKDFNNEADTPDNFQSRRPNTSFCFLDIRSPGLGDTAMYLCATSRGGTERPQHFGDGTRLSIL.

This sequence joins TRBV5-4 and TRBJ1-1; possibly TRBD1 for D (6 bases). The germline gives CDR1 SGHNT, CDR2 YYREEE (reference sequence). Trimming removed 5 bases at V and 4 bases at J, with 12 bases between. The CDR3 runs to 13 residues. Written as DNA, the CDR3 is TGTGCCAGCAGTTGGGACATCTCCACTGAAGCTTTCTTT. The encoded protein is CASSWDISTEAFF.

The chain has TRBV7-8 and TRBJ2-7; 9 bases align to TRBD2. Per the germline V gene, CDR1 is SGHVS and CDR2 is FQNEAQ. V dropped 2 bases and J dropped 3; count of bases not matched to a gene: 11. CDR3 size: 17 residues. CDR3 bases: TGTGCCAGCAGCTTAATGTCTAGCGGGATTAGTTTCTACGAGCAGTACTTC. Amino acids: CASSLMSSGISFYEQYF.

This rearrangement joins TRBV6-5 to TRBJ1-2; D is unclear. Germline values: CDR1 MNHEY, CDR2 SVGAGI. Trimming stripped 0 bases from V and 7 bases from J, with 15 bases between. This CDR3 comprises 15 residues. The CDR3 coding sequence is TGTGCCAGCAGTTACTCCTCCGGAGGCTCCGGTGGCTACACCTTC. Translation: CASSYSSGGSGGYTF.

This clone showed up just a few times. V gene TRBV5-8 combines with J gene TRBJ1-1, with D possibly matching TRBD1 (5 bases). The CDR3 sequence is 14 residues long. The V gene lost 1 base and the J gene lost 3 bases, with 10 bases spanning the gap. Germline lookup yields CDR1 SGHTS and CDR2 YDEGEE. In DNA form, the CDR3 reads TGTGCCAGCAGCTTGTGGGGGGGGGACACTGAAGCTTTCTTT. Translation gives CASSLWGGDTEAFF.

The rearrangement joins TRBV2 to TRBJ2-7; D call uncertain. The CDR3 contains 12 residues. Between the trimmed V and J ends, which lost 5 bases and 4 bases, there was a span of 9 bases. Germline V lookup: CDR1 SNHLY, CDR2 FYNNEI. The CDR3 here is CASSTQAYEQYF. CDR3 nucleotides: TGTGCCAGCAGTACTCAGGCTTACGAGCAGTACTTC.

The chain is built from TRBV6-2 or TRBV6-3 and TRBJ2-2; unclear D gene. This CDR3 is built from 13 residues. Deletions cut 2 bases from V and 7 bases from J, with 8 bases between. CDR1 MNHEY and CDR2 SVGEGT come from the germline V gene. The CDR3 is CASSYRVVGELFF. In DNA, the CDR3 is TGTGCCAGCAGTTACAGAGTTGTCGGGGAGCTGTTTTTT.

The chain links TRBV7-6 to TRBJ2-7; D is unclear. There are 16 residues in the CDR3. Looked up from germline, CDR1 is SGHVS and CDR2 is FNYEAQ. V was trimmed by 2 bases and J by 0 bases, leaving 14 bases between them. CDR3 DNA sequence: TGTGCCAGCAGCTTAAGCGAGGCCCGTAGCTCCTACGAGCAGTACTTC. It yields the protein CASSLSEARSSYEQYF.

The genes are TRBV10-2 and TRBJ1-1; D is unresolved. Germline V gene sequence: CDR1 WSHSY, CDR2 SAAADI. The CDR3 length is 12 residues. V lost 2 bases and J 9 bases, leaving 10 bases between the germline ends. The CDR3: CASSERRQKAFF. CDR3 sequence (DNA): TGCGCCAGCAGTGAGCGGCGGCAGAAAGCTTTCTTT.

The chain combines TRBV27 with TRBJ1-6; 9 bases fit TRBD1. Germline loops: CDR1 MNHEY, CDR2 SMNVEV (reference sequence). The CDR3 extends over 17 amino acids. V gave up 5 bases and J gave up 7 bases; unmatched junction bases: 12. The CDR3 sequence: CASSDSPPGQGNSPLHF. The CDR3, as DNA: TGTGCCAGCAGTGACTCCCCACCGGGACAGGGAAATTCACCCCTCCACTTT.

The chain is built from TRBV6-5 and TRBJ1-6; 8 nucleotides match TRBD1. The J segment lost 9 bases and the V segment lost 10 bases, leaving 8 bases of the junction unmatched. This CDR3 has 13 amino acids. Per the germline V gene, CDR1 is MNHEY and CDR2 is SVGAGI. Here the CDR3 DNA reads TGTGCCACGAGCGACAGGGGTAGTTCACCCCTCCACTTT. Translated, it gives CATSDRGSSPLHF.

The chain uses TRBV11-2 and TRBJ2-7; a weak D match, TRBD1 (6 bases). V was clipped by 6 bases and J by 4 bases, with 22 bases between them. The CDR3 length is 16 residues. Germline V gene data show CDR1 as SGHAT and CDR2 as FQNNGV. The CDR3 nucleotides are TGTGCCAGCAGTTTACTCCTCGGGGCCCAGGGGTACGAGCAGTACTTC. Amino acids: CASSLLLGAQGYEQYF.

V gene TRBV2 combines with J gene TRBJ1-2, with TRBD1 matching over 7 bases. Germline CDR1 SNHLY, CDR2 FYNNEI. J lost 3 bases, V lost 6 bases, and 4 bases had no gene match. The CDR3 runs 13 residues. The CDR3 DNA follows: TGTGCCAGCAGAGGGACAGCTTACTATGGCTACACCTTC. It encodes CASRGTAYYGYTF.

This chain joins TRBV7-2 and TRBJ2-1, with D tentatively TRBD2 (5 bases). The germline CDR1 and CDR2 sequences are SGHTA and FQGNSA. The CDR3 sequence is 15 residues long. V was cut by 4 bases and J by 8 bases, with 18 bases left in between. CDR3 amino acids: CASSSGISHVDEQFF. The CDR3 region has the DNA TGTGCCAGCAGCTCCGGGATATCCCACGTCGATGAGCAGTTCTTC.

The J gene is TRBJ2-1, the V gene TRBV18, with D tentatively TRBD1 (6 bases). CDR1 is KGHSH and CDR2 is LQKENI in the germline V gene. Trimming pared 4 bases from V and 8 bases from J, leaving 15 bases between. This CDR3 has 14 amino acids. CDR3 DNA sequence: TGTGCCAGCTCACAGAGTAGGACAGTTGATGAGCAGTTCTTC. Amino acid sequence: CASSQSRTVDEQFF.

This chain connects TRBV11-2 to TRBJ1-1; TRBD1 matches at 10 bases. The CDR3 has 13 residues. Germline CDR1 is SGHAT and CDR2 is FQNNGV. Trimming at V came to 5 bases and at J to 11 bases, leaving 8 bases not matched to a gene. DNA for the CDR3: TGTGCCAGCAGCCTATCGACAGGGGGCGTCGCTTTCTTT. Translating gives CASSLSTGGVAFF.

This clone has only one observation. V usage is TRBV19 and J usage is TRBJ2-5; 12 bases map to TRBD2. Germline CDR1 reads LNHDA; CDR2 reads SQIVND (reference sequence). The V and J ends lost 5 bases and 1 base, in that order; junction bases with no gene match: 14. CDR3 size: 19 residues. The CDR3 nucleotides are TGTGCCAGTAGTTCCCAGACTAGCGGGAGAAGGGAGGTCCAAGAGACCCAGTACTTC. Translation: CASSSQTSGRREVQETQYF. The variable domain in full, completed from reference TRBV19 and TRBJ2-5, reads DGGITQSPKYLFRKEGQNVTLSCEQNLNHDAMYWYRQDPGQGLRLIYYSQIVNDFQKGDIAEGYSVSREKKESFPLTVTSAQKNPTAFYLCASSSQTSGRREVQETQYFGPGTRLLVL.

The chain joins TRBV2 to TRBJ2-3; TRBD2 agrees at 10 bases. The CDR3 has 19 amino acids. V shed 4 bases and J 2 bases; nucleotides not matched to a gene: 15. Germline values: CDR1 SNHLY, CDR2 FYNNEI. CDR3 nucleotides: TGTGCCAGCAGTGGGTTGATAGCGGGGGGCCAGCGCCTCACAGATACGCAGTATTTT. Translating it yields CASSGLIAGGQRLTDTQYF.

V gene TRBV13 combines with J gene TRBJ2-5; 8 bases are a match to TRBD1. Germline CDR1 and CDR2: PRHDT and FYEKMQ (reference sequence). This CDR3 has 17 amino acids. The ends lost 1 base at V and 3 bases at J; junction bases unmatched: 10. The CDR3 sequence: CASSLVGSLTGEETQYF. The CDR3 bases are TGTGCCAGCAGCTTAGTCGGGAGCTTGACAGGGGAAGAGACCCAGTACTTC.

As to this clone: Other DNA sequences in this sample translate to the same CDR3. This sequence joins TRBV20-1 and TRBJ2-3; no clear D gene. The CDR3 has 11 amino acids. Germline values: CDR1 DFQATT, CDR2 SNEGSKA (reference sequence). V lost 0 bases, J lost 5 bases, and 3 bases lay in between. The CDR3 nucleotides are TGCAGTGCTAGAGATAGAGATACGCAGTATTTT. Amino acid sequence: CSARDRDTQYF.

The chain couples TRBV19 to TRBJ1-5; 7 bases fit TRBD1. The CDR3 loop spans 16 amino acids. The V gene end was trimmed by 5 bases and the J gene end by 4 bases; junction bases not matched to a gene: 11. Germline V gives CDR1 LNHDA, CDR2 SQIVND (reference sequence). This CDR3 reads CASSSGTGAWNQPQHF. CDR3 bases: TGTGCCAGTAGTTCGGGTACAGGGGCGTGGAATCAGCCCCAGCATTTT.

This clone turned up a few times. The chain links TRBV10-3 to TRBJ1-4; D is perhaps TRBD1 (5 bases). The CDR3 has 14 residues. The germline V gene encodes CDR1 ENHRY and CDR2 SYGVKD. Between the trimmed V and J ends, which lost 10 bases and 15 bases, there was a span of 27 bases. The CDR3 here is CATSGSPNGLDMFF. DNA for the CDR3: TGTGCCACGTCAGGGTCCCCCAACGGGCTCGATATGTTTTTT.

The V gene is TRBV3-1 (or the pseudogene TRBV3-2), the J gene TRBJ1-3, with D uncertain. The CDR3 runs 16 residues. Germline CDR1 LGHDT, CDR2 YNNKEL (reference sequence). V was cut by 1 base and J by 4 bases, with 14 bases left in between. In nucleotides, the CDR3 is TGTGCCAGCAGCCAAGGGGGAGGAAAGACGGGAAACACCATATATTTT. Protein product: CASSQGGGKTGNTIYF.

CDR3 region: CAGRKQVYGNTIYF. CDR3 nucleotides: TGTGCCGGACGGAAACAGGTCTACGGAAACACCATATATTTT. V is TRBV2 and J is TRBJ1-3; D might be TRBD1 (5 bases). Germline V lookup: CDR1 SNHLY, CDR2 FYNNEI. There are 14 residues in the CDR3. V dropped 11 bases and J dropped 4 bases, with 18 bases sitting between them.

This clone showed up just a few times. This sequence joins TRBV19 and TRBJ1-1; maybe TRBD1 (5 bases). Germline loops: CDR1 LNHDA, CDR2 SQIVND (reference sequence). The V and J ends lost 9 bases and 1 base respectively, with 15 bases between them. This CDR3 spans 14 amino acids. CDR3 in amino acids: CASRAGWENTEAFF. CDR3 nucleotide sequence: TGTGCCAGCCGAGCAGGGTGGGAGAACACTGAAGCTTTCTTT.

The genes are TRBV5-6 and TRBJ1-1; D uncertain. The CDR3 consists of 16 residues. Trimming removed 3 bases at V and 0 bases at J, with 15 bases between. The V gene's germline CDR1 is SGHDT and CDR2 YYEEEE. The CDR3 DNA is TGTGCCAGCAGCTCTAGAGGCAGAGTCATGAACACTGAAGCTTTCTTT. This codes for CASSSRGRVMNTEAFF.